This T cell receptor (beta chain) was documented in a study of T cell responses to AZD1222 COVID-19 vaccine. Points from the study as a whole: Distributed over spike, vaccine-associated CD4 TCRs predominated at 160-218 and 743-854. Repertoires in all cases were sampled only once the peak T cell response had passed.

Second doses that came at about 4 or about 12 weeks were put together. Germline CDR1 reads LGHNA; CDR2 reads YNFKEQ. V was cut by 0 bases and J by 4 bases, with 9 bases left in between. The CDR3 sequence is 14 residues long. With respect to this clone: The antigen remains undetermined.

Sequencing used immunoSEQ multiplex PCR; TCRdb keeps in-frame clones, though not all of them. The sample lists over 50,000 clones, around 80% occurring once. This rearrangement joins TRBV4-2 to TRBJ1-2; D is undetermined. The sample consisted of peripheral blood, taken 28 days after the second AZD1222 dose. The sequence came from an adult who received the AZD1222 COVID-19 vaccine. The CDR3 DNA follows: TGTGCCAGCAGCCAAGACAGCGACTCCTATGGCTACACCTTC. The encoded protein is CASSQDSDSYGYTF.